This T cell receptor beta chain was identified during a study of T cells in Graves' hyperthyroidism and ophthalmopathy. Turning to the study itself: It was at initial diagnosis, before any treatment, that peripheral blood was collected.

This clonotype was seen more than once but under ten times. TCR beta CDR3 regions were amplified from RNA. An initial round of RT-PCR targeting the TCR CDR3 relied on the HTBI primer set. TCRdb re-analysed the multiplex PCR reads in MiXCR, keeping a single row per CDR3 protein. Seen here are roughly 740,000 distinct CDR3 sequences, around 15% observed once, and the top ten hold under 10%. Source material: blood. The receptor was isolated from a man between 18 and 35 years old with Graves' hyperthyroidism.

The CDR3 nucleotides read TGTGCCAGCAGTGAAGCCGGGACTAGCGTTAATGAGCAGTTCTTC. Translation: CASSEAGTSVNEQFF. V usage is TRBV6-1 and J usage is TRBJ2-1; TRBD2 aligns across 10 bases. This CDR3 is built from 15 residues. Losses at the gene ends were 0 bases for V and 7 bases for J; bases not matched to a gene: 3. Germline CDR1 MNHNS, CDR2 SASEGT.